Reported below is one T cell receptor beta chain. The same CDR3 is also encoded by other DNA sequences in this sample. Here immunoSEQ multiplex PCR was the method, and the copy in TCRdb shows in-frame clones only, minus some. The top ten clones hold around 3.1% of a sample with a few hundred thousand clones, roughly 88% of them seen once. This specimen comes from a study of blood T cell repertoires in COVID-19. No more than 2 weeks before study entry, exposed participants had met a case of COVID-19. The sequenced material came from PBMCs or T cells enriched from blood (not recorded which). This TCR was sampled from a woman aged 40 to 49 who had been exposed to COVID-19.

The CDR3 DNA sequence: TGTGCCAGCAGCCCGGGAGGATATGGCTACACCTTC. It codes for CASSPGGYGYTF. The chain uses TRBV7-9 and TRBJ1-2; no reliable D call. Deletions cut 5 bases from V and 5 bases from J, with 9 bases between. The germline V gene encodes CDR1 SEHNR and CDR2 FQNEAQ (reference sequence). The CDR3 covers 12 residues.